This passage covers 9 T cell receptor beta chains from one sample sequenced in a study of follicular helper T cells after annual influenza vaccination. The time point denotes: 2014-2015 season, 7 days after vaccination. TCRdb's copy holds only in-frame clones and misses some; the assay was immunoSEQ multiplex PCR. The table records 7,000 to 10,000 clones, roughly 80% of them present only once. Sequenced here: CXCR5+ CD38- circulating T follicular helper cells from blood, sampled 7 days after influenza vaccination. The subset was: circulating Tfh, non-naive CD4+CXCR5+PD-1+ (ICOS+CD38+ or ICOS-CD38-). Source of these receptors: an adult who received the influenza vaccine.

The rearrangement links TRBV6-5 to TRBJ1-4; D might be TRBD1 (6 bases). V shed 6 bases and J shed 5 bases, with 13 bases lying between them. Germline values: CDR1 MNHEY, CDR2 SVGAGI. CDR3 size: 14 residues. CDR3 loop: CASRGGGGNEKLFF. The CDR3 DNA is TGTGCCAGCAGGGGAGGGGGAGGGAATGAAAAACTGTTTTTT.

In its sample, this clone was seen a few times. The chain is built from TRBV28 and TRBJ1-2, with unresolved D. The CDR3 has 13 amino acids. The germline V gene has CDR1 MDHEN and CDR2 SYDVKM. Trimming stripped 6 bases from V and 2 bases from J, with 10 bases between. The CDR3 region has the DNA TGTGCCAGCAGGTCCCCACCGAACTATGGCTACACCTTC. This sequence encodes CASRSPPNYGYTF.

The chain is built from TRBV5-4 and TRBJ2-3, with TRBD2 matching over 7 bases. The CDR3 is 15 residues long. The V and J ends lost 4 bases and 2 bases, in that order; junction bases with no gene match: 7. Per the germline V gene, CDR1 is SGHNT and CDR2 is YYREEE (reference sequence). CDR3 sequence: CASSPGLDHTDTQYF. The CDR3 DNA reads TGTGCCAGCAGCCCAGGACTAGACCACACAGATACGCAGTATTTT.

The chain links TRBV18 to TRBJ2-1, with D perhaps matching TRBD1 (7 bases). Germline loops: CDR1 KGHSH, CDR2 LQKENI. The CDR3 is 15 amino acids. The germline V and J ends were trimmed by 6 bases and 2 bases, with 14 bases remaining between them. In DNA form, the CDR3 reads TGTGCCAGCTCTCGCGGGACAGTCACCTACAATGAGCAGTTCTTC. Translating it yields CASSRGTVTYNEQFF.

The CDR3 DNA is TGTGCCAGTAGTATCGCCGGGAGATCTATGGGGAAACTGTTTTTT. It yields the protein CASSIAGRSMGKLFF. V gene TRBV19 combines with J gene TRBJ1-4, with D unresolved. V was cut by 3 bases and J by 11 bases, with 19 bases left in between. CDR3 length equals 15 residues. Per germline, CDR1 LNHDA and CDR2 SQIVND (reference sequence).

The chain is built from TRBV9 and TRBJ2-1; D could derive from TRBD1 or TRBD2 (5 bases each). Germline-derived CDR1 and CDR2 are SGDLS and YYNGEE. V lost 4 bases to trimming and J lost 9 bases, with 20 bases between them. The CDR3 sequence is 15 residues long. CDR3 residues: CASSPAGTPLGEQFF. CDR3 DNA sequence: TGTGCCAGCAGCCCTGCAGGGACCCCCCTCGGTGAGCAGTTCTTC.

The V gene is TRBV19, the J gene TRBJ2-5, with D maybe TRBD2 (5 bases). CDR3 length equals 13 residues. V was trimmed by 8 bases and J by 5 bases, leaving 15 bases between them. Germline V CDR1 and CDR2: LNHDA, SQIVND (reference sequence). The CDR3 sequence: CASGEKRGETQYF. CDR3 nucleotide sequence: TGTGCCAGTGGTGAGAAAAGAGGGGAGACCCAGTACTTC.

This chain links TRBV7-3 with TRBJ2-2; a weak D match, TRBD1 (5 bases). The V gene lost 2 bases and the J gene lost 6 bases, with 7 bases spanning the gap. Germline assignment: CDR1 SGHTA and CDR2 FQGTGA. The CDR3 consists of 13 residues. CDR3 sequence reads: CASSLQGSGELFF. The CDR3 DNA sequence: TGTGCCAGCAGCTTACAGGGTTCCGGGGAGCTGTTTTTT.

The V gene is TRBV19, the J gene TRBJ2-1; 16 positions match TRBD2. The germline V gene has CDR1 LNHDA and CDR2 SQIVND (reference sequence). Trimming removed 1 base from V and 9 bases from J; junction bases left unmatched: 6. This CDR3 has 17 amino acids. The chain's CDR3 is CASSIARGLAGGVEQFF. CDR3 nucleotide sequence: TGTGCCAGTAGTATAGCCCGGGGACTAGCGGGAGGGGTTGAGCAGTTCTTC.